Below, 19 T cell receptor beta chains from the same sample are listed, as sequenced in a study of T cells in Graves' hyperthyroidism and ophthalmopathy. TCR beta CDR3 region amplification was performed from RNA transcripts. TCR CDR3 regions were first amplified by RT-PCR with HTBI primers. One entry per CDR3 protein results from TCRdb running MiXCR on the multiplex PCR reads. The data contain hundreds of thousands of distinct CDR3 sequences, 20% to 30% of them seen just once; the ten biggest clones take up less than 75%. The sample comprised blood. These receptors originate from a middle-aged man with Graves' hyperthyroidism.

The CDR3 DNA reads as TGTGCCAGCTCACCACCGATAAGGGGCACAGATACGCAGTATTTT. It specifies CASSPPIRGTDTQYF. The V and J genes are TRBV18 and TRBJ2-3, with D uncertain. V lost 0 bases to trimming and J lost 1 base, with 8 bases between them. CDR1 and CDR2 (germline): KGHSH, LQKENI. The CDR3 runs 15 residues.

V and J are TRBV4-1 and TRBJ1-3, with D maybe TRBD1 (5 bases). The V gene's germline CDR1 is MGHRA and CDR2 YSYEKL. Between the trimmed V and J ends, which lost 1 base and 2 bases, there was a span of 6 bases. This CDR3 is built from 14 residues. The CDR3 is CASSQGGTGNTIYF. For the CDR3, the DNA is TGCGCCAGCAGCCAAGGGGGGACTGGAAACACCATATATTTT.

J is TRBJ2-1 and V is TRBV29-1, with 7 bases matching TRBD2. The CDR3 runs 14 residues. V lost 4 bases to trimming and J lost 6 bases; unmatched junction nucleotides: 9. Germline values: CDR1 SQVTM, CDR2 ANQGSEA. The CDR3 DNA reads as TGCAGCGTTGGGGTGGGAGGGCCGGGCAATGAGCAGTTCTTC. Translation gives CSVGVGGPGNEQFF.

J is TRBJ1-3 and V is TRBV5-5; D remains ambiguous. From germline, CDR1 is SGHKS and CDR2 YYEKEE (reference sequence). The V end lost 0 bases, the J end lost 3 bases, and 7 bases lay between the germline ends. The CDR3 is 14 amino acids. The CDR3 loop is CASSLEGIGNTIYF. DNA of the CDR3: TGTGCCAGCAGCTTGGAAGGAATTGGAAACACCATATATTTT.

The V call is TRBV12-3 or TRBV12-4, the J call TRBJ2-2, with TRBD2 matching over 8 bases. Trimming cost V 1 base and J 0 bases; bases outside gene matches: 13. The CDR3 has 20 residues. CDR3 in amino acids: CASSLVRGVSGGANTGELFF. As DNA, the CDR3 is TGTGCCAGCAGTTTAGTTCGTGGCGTGTCGGGGGGGGCGAACACCGGGGAGCTGTTTTTT.

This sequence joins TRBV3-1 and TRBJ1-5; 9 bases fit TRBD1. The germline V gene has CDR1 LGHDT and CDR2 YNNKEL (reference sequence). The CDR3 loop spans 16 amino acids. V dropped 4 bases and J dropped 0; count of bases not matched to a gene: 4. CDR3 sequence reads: CASSPGTGYSNQPQHF. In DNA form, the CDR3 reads TGTGCCAGCAGCCCCGGGACAGGGTATAGCAATCAGCCCCAGCATTTT.

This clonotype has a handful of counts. CDR3 sequence: CSARPAGTVEAFF. The DNA for the CDR3 is TGCAGTGCTAGGCCCGCCGGGACAGTTGAAGCTTTCTTT. This chain links TRBV20-1 with TRBJ1-1, with 7 bases lining up with TRBD1. The length of the CDR3 is 13 residues. The ends lost 3 bases at V and 7 bases at J; junction bases unmatched: 8. Germline CDR1 DFQATT, CDR2 SNEGSKA (reference sequence).

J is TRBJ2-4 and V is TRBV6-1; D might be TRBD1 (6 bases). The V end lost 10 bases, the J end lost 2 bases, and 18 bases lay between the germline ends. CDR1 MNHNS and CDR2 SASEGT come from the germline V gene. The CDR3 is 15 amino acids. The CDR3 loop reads CATGELGTSKNIQYF. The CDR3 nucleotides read TGTGCCACAGGAGAACTCGGGACATCCAAAAACATTCAGTACTTC.

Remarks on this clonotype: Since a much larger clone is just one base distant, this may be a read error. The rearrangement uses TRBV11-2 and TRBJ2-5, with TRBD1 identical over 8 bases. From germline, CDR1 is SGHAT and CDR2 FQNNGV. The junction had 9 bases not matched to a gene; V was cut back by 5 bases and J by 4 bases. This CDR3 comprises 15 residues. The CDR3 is CASSVRAGGAETQYF. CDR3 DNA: TGTGCCAGCAGCGTAAGGGCAGGGGGCGCAGAGACCCAGTACTTC. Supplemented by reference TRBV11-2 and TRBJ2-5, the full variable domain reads EAGVAQSPRYKIIEKRQSVAFWCNPISGHATLYWYQQILGQGPKLLIQFQNNGVVDDSQLPKDRFSAERLKGVDSTLKIQPAKLEDSAVYLCASSVRAGGAETQYFGPGTRLLVL.

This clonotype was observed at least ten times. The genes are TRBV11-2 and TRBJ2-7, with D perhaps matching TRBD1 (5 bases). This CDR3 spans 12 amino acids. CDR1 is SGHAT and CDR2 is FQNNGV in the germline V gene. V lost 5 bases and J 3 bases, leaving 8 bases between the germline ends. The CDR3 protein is CASSPQDYEQYF. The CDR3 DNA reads TGTGCCAGCAGCCCACAGGACTACGAGCAGTACTTC.

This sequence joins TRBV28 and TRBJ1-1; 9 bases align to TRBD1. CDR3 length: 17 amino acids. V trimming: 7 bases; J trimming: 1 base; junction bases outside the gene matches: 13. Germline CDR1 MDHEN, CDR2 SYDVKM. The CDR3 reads CASNSPGQGEKNTEAFF. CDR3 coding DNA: TGTGCCAGCAATTCCCCGGGACAGGGAGAGAAGAACACTGAAGCTTTCTTT.

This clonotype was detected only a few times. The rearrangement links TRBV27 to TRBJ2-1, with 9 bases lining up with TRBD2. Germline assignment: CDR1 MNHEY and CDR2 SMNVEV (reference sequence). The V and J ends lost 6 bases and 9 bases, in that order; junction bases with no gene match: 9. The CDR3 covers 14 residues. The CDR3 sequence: CASRGTSPFSEQFF. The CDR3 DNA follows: TGTGCCAGCAGAGGGACTAGCCCCTTTAGTGAGCAGTTCTTC.

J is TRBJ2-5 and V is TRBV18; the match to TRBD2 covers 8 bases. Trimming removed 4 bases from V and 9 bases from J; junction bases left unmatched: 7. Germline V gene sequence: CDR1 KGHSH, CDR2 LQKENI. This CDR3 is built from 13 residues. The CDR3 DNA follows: TGTGCCAGCTCACTGTCGCGGGAGGTACCCCAGTACTTC. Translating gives CASSLSREVPQYF.

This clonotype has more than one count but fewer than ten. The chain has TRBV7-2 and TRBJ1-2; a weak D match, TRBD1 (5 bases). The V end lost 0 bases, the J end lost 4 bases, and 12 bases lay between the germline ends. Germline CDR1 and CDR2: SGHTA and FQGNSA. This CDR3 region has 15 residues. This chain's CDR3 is CASSLAWPGPYGYTF. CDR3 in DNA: TGTGCCAGCAGCTTAGCGTGGCCAGGGCCCTATGGCTACACCTTC. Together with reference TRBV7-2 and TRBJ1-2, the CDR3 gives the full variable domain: GAGVSQSPSNKVTEKGKDVELRCDPISGHTALYWYRQSLGQGLEFLIYFQGNSAPDKSGLPSDRFSAERTGGSVSTLTIQRTQQEDSAVYLCASSLAWPGPYGYTFGSGTRLTVV.

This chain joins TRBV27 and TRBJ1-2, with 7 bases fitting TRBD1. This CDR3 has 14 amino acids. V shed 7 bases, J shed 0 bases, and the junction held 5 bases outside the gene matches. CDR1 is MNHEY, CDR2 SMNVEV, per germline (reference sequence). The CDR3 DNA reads TGTGCCAGCAAACTGGGACAGACTAACTATGGCTACACCTTC. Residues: CASKLGQTNYGYTF.

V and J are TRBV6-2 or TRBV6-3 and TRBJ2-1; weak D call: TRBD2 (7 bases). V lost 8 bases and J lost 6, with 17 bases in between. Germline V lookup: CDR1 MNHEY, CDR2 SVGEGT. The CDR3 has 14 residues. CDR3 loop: CASEGGLPPNEQFF. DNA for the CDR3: TGTGCCAGCGAGGGGGGACTACCTCCCAATGAGCAGTTCTTC.

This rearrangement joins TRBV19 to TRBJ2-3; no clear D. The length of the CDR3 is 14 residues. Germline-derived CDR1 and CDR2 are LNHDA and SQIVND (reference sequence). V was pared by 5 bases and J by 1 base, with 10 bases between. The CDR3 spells CASSSSLGTDTQYF. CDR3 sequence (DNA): TGTGCCAGTAGTTCTAGTCTGGGCACAGATACGCAGTATTTT.

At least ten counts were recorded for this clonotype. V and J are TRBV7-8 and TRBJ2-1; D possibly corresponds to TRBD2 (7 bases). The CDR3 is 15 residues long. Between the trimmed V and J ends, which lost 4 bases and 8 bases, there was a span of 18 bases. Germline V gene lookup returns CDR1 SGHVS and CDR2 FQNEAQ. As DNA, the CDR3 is TGTGCCAGCAGCTCATCTGGGGGGGCCGGGGATGAGCAGTTCTTC. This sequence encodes CASSSSGGAGDEQFF.

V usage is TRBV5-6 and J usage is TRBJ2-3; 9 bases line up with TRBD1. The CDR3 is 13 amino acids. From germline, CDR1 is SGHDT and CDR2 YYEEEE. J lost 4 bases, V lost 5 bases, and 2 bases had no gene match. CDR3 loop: CASSTGGSDTQYF. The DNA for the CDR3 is TGTGCCAGCAGTACAGGGGGCTCAGATACGCAGTATTTT.